This T cell receptor (beta chain) was recovered during a study of T cells in Graves' hyperthyroidism and ophthalmopathy. TCR beta CDR3 regions were amplified from RNA transcripts. RT-PCR in the first round (using the HTBI primer set) targeted the TCR CDR3. TCRdb re-analysed the multiplex PCR reads in MiXCR, keeping a single row per CDR3 protein. The data contain over 450,000 distinct CDR3 sequences, around an eighth of them singletons. In its sample, this clonotype was seen a few times. V gave up 3 bases and J gave up 10 bases, with 10 bases separating them. The CDR3 spans 12 residues. This receptor was taken from a woman between 18 and 29 years old with Graves' hyperthyroidism. Sequenced input: blood. The V and J genes are TRBV12-3 or TRBV12-4 and TRBJ2-1; no clear D. CDR3 sequence (DNA): TGTGCCAGCAGTTTTGGGCATTTGGAGCAGTTCTTC. As protein: CASSFGHLEQFF.